These T cell receptor beta chains were read from a single sample in a study of OX40 agonist ivuxolimab in advanced cancers. Using immunoSEQ multiplex PCR, the repertoire was profiled, and TCRdb retains in-frame clones only, with some absent. This table holds tens of thousands of clones, just under 90% found once. Here the sequenced sample was CD4+ or CD8+ T cells sorted from blood, taken in a trial of the OX40 agonist ivuxolimab. The receptors derive from an adult with an advanced solid tumor such as melanoma, head and neck, liver or kidney cancer. Each CDR3 is given with its conserved first and last residue.

TRBV4-1	TRBJ2-4	CASSLSFNQIAKNIQYF
TRBV29-1	TRBJ2-2	CSVESSTGELFF
TRBV7-6	TRBJ2-2	CASSLEVSTYTGELFF
TRBV2	TRBJ1-1	CASNGGATEAFF
TRBV29-1	TRBJ1-2	CSVEPGNYGYTF
TRBV6-5	TRBJ2-2	CASSWGANTGELFF
TRBV19	TRBJ1-6	CASSIGLGDDSPLHF
TRBV28	TRBJ1-4	CASSSGQGGEKLFF
TRBV6-5	TRBJ1-3	CASSSGTGRNTIYF
TRBV27	TRBJ1-1	CASSLATGTEAFF
TRBV6-1	TRBJ2-1	CASSATSESYNEQFF
TRBV7-9	TRBJ1-1	CASSPPAGSEAFF
TRBV7-6	TRBJ2-1	CASSLGVSGGSYNEQFF
TRBV10-3	TRBJ2-7	CAISGGPGAGSYEQYF
TRBV27	TRBJ2-7	CASSYGLGDEQYF
TRBV19	TRBJ1-6	CASTLEGANSPLHF
TRBV5-1	TRBJ2-2	CASSLWGTGELFF
TRBV5-6	TRBJ2-1	CASSFWDFHNEQFF
TRBV9	TRBJ1-5	CASSAGGWGQPQHF
TRBV7-9	TRBJ1-1	CASSLAHRGPEAFF
TRBV6-4	TRBJ1-2	CASSDGNSYGYTF
TRBV7-9	TRBJ1-4	CASSPRGQGDEKLFF
TRBV27	TRBJ1-1	CASRLTGHMNTEAFF
TRBV5-5	TRBJ1-1	CASSLAPENTEAFF
TRBV4-3	TRBJ1-4	CASSQGTPVFVKLFF
TRBV19	TRBJ2-7	CASSPDRGGEQYF
TRBV4-1	TRBJ2-3	CASSQDPSRDTQYF
TRBV29-1	TRBJ2-2	CSAGTQNTGELFF
TRBV18	TRBJ1-1	CASSPWTELNTEAFF
TRBV7-3	TRBJ1-1	CASSLSGGGIEAFF
TRBV7-9	TRBJ2-2	CASSHLKGELFF
TRBV5-4	TRBJ2-5	CASSLGAGGVGPSETQYF
TRBV4-1	TRBJ1-1	CASSLDPGVNTEAFF
TRBV9	TRBJ1-1	CASSAEGAFLSTGEAFF
TRBV2	TRBJ2-5	CASSTASGGVKHPEETQYF
TRBV5-4	TRBJ1-2	CASHGPLGYTF
TRBV9	TRBJ1-1	CASSISALNTEAFF
TRBV4-1	TRBJ2-1	CASSQEKGRLYNEQFF
TRBV27	TRBJ2-7	CASSWGDRKSYEQYF
TRBV6-5	TRBJ2-1	CASSYSPAGGFHEQFF
TRBV4-3	TRBJ2-5	CASSHDRGQETQYF
TRBV9	TRBJ1-1	CASTPLGAPNTEAFF